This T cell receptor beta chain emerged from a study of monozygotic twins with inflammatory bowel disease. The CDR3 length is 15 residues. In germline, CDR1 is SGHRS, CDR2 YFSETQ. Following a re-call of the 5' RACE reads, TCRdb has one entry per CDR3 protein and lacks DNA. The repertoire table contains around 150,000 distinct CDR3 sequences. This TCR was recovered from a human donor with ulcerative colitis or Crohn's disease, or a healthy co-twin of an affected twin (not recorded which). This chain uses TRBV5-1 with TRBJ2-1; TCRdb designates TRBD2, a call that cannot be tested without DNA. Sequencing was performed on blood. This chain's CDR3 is CASSLRGLAYNEQFF.